Reported below is one T cell receptor beta chain. There is no known antigen for this receptor. Its ends do not fully match the called genes, so a read error is possible. The data originate from a study of T cells in Graves' hyperthyroidism and ophthalmopathy (dated by TCRdb to the late 2010s). General notes on the study: Peripheral blood samples were taken at the time of initial diagnosis, prior to any treatment. A discovery cohort of around 98 patients, 43 with Graves' ophthalmopathy and about 58 with stable Graves' hyperthyroidism, was used to find distinguishing TCR V-J signatures. Whether ophthalmopathy could be predicted prospectively was tested in an independent validation cohort made up of under 20 hyperthyroidism patients plus 17 patients who later progressed to ophthalmopathy. The approximately 100 discovery patients were randomly divided into training and test sets at a 7:3 ratio. Thyroid tissue and blood T-cell repertoires from over 5 Graves' hyperthyroidism patients were also compared in the study. After blood sampling, hyperthyroidism patients were treated with methimazole at a starting dose of 30 mg daily, and ophthalmopathy patients were treated with high-dose intravenous methylprednisolone. The paper reports TCR Vbeta CDR3 sequencing of more than 120 peripheral blood samples: under 45 ophthalmopathy, fewer than 80 hyperthyroidism and about 17 progressor patients.

Its CDR3 holds 15 amino acids, cysteine through phenylalanine. Only the CDR3 part of the read is kept: 45 bases, read in frame from the first base. The germline V gene (reference sequence) provides CDR1 LNHDA and CDR2 SQIVND. Stable Graves' hyperthyroidism was defined as the absence of progression to ophthalmopathy over 18 months of follow-up. Hyperthyroidism patients were aged 18 to 65 years and newly diagnosed, with disease duration of less than 2 months. Any patient with an uncontrolled infection, another autoimmune disease, pregnancy or lactation was excluded. Diagnoses were established on the basis of clinical symptoms, serum thyroxine and TRAb, thyroid ultrasound, and orbital computed tomography. PBMCs were isolated from about 10 ml of fresh peripheral blood by Ficoll-Paque density gradient centrifugation. Trizol reagent was used to extract total RNA, and RNA quality was then checked on an Agilent 2100 Bioanalyzer.

The TCR beta CDR3 regions were amplified from RNA transcripts. The first round of RT-PCR for the TCR CDR3 was performed with the HTBI primer set and the Qiagen OneStep RT-PCR kit. The libraries were constructed in a second round of multiplex PCR and then size-selected and purified. Paired-end sequencing of the libraries was performed with 100 bp reads on an Illumina HiSeq2000. The study's processing was this. Raw data were processed with SOAPnuke, discarding reads with adapters, uncalled bases, mean Phred below 15, or no exact constant-primer or identifier match. COPE v1.2.5 was used to merge the high-quality paired reads, and each unique nucleotide sequence was defined as a clonotype. Clonotypes were aligned to IMGT TRBV, TRBD and TRBJ reference segments using MiTCR v1.1. Analysis was restricted to V-J combinations with a frequency above 0.0001, which covered roughly 99% of repertoires. A TCS score was defined as the ratio between F50 (clonal expansion) and ExV (chaos), using BLOSUM62-based TCRdist between CDR3 peptides within each V-J. Welch's t-statistics and random forest reduced approximately 520 V-J features to 10 to 15, which were used in a naive Bayes classifier (R e1071). In TCRdb, the public reads were trimmed at Q25 with fastp and aligned with MiXCR, with productive beta chains retained. CDR3 protein sequences are deduplicated, and each keeps its most common genes and DNA. These V and J calls rely on TCRdb rather than the paper's analysis. Present in this sample are about 400,000 distinct CDR3 sequences, 15% to 18% of which were seen just once. The top ten constitute over 7.5% of the sample.

Study-wide findings and limitations: Sample size was not statistically predetermined, and investigators were not blinded to group allocation. Most expanded thyroid clonotypes (frequency above 0.001) were also found in blood, which suggests that blood repertoires may mirror thyroid immune responses. In validation, the model predicted progression to ophthalmopathy a median of 6.5 months before onset, with about 71% sensitivity and 72.22% specificity. A model built on a 13 V-J signature distinguished ophthalmopathy from stable hyperthyroidism, reaching approximately 89% sensitivity and 81.08% specificity in cross-validation and 80%/75% in testing.

The sequence derives from a woman between 18 and 30 years old with Graves' hyperthyroidism. This chain joins TRBV19 to TRBJ2-3; 7 central bases correspond to TRBD1. Material: blood. CDR3 protein: CASTATGLGTDTKYF. The nucleotide sequence reads as follows: TGTGCCAGTACCGCGACAGGGTTGGGCACAGATACGAAGTATTTT.